This T cell receptor beta chain was identified in a study of blood T cell repertoires in COVID-19. Study-level information: Sites in the United States, Italy and Spain provided acute and convalescent COVID-19 samples. T cells, B-cell-depleted T cells, or PBMCs supplied cDNA or gDNA.

The V gene's germline CDR1 is LNHDA and CDR2 SQIVND (reference sequence). The CDR3 contains 15 residues. V lost 9 bases to trimming and J lost 0 bases, with 15 bases between them. Notes on this clone: The same CDR3 also results from other DNA sequences found in this sample.

Per the original data handling: Nucleated cell counts were estimated from reference gene primer amplification. TCRdb's copy holds only in-frame clones and misses some; the assay was immunoSEQ multiplex PCR. V, J and clone size are those of that table, while D and trimming were read from the DNA. The sample lists under 350,000 clones; around 84% were seen once. Sequenced input: peripheral blood. The origin of this receptor is an older man with acute or convalescent COVID-19. V gene TRBV19 combines with J gene TRBJ1-3; a weak D match, TRBD1 (6 bases). CDR3 amino acids: CASRPTGSSGNTIYF. CDR3 coding DNA: TGTGCCAGCCGGCCTACAGGGAGCTCTGGAAACACCATATATTTT.